This T cell receptor (beta chain) was sequenced during a study of cytomegalovirus exposure and HLA in healthy donors. The PCR was carried out with 60 Vbeta primers and 13 Jbeta primers. Sequencing was performed with immunoSEQ multiplex PCR; in TCRdb, only in-frame clones are kept and a portion is missing. The table records about 280,000 clones, over 85% of them present only once. Points on this clone: The junction does not match germline at one end; this may be a read error.

Germline V gene data show CDR1 as SNHLY and CDR2 as FYNNEI. The CDR3 extends over 15 amino acids. The chain is built from TRBV2 and TRBJ2-1; 12 bases agree with TRBD2. The sample was PBMCs. The source of this sequence is a woman in her late teens or twenties in good health and CMV-seronegative. The CDR3 DNA follows: TGTGCCAGCAGTGAAAAGGGACTAGCGGGTGGTCTCACCCTCTTC. This translates into CASSEKGLAGGLTLF.